Presented here are 30 T cell receptor beta chains from one specimen sequenced in a study of blood T cell repertoires in COVID-19. TCRdb's table, derived via immunoSEQ multiplex PCR, lists solely in-frame clones and lacks some. The sample records fewer than 250,000 clones, about 85% being singletons. Input material: peripheral blood. Receptors originate from a man younger than 45 with acute or convalescent COVID-19.

This sequence joins TRBV6-6 and TRBJ2-7; 10 bases are shared with TRBD2. This CDR3 spans 14 amino acids. CDR1 is MNHNY, CDR2 SVGAGI, per germline (reference sequence). V gave up 6 bases and J gave up 4 bases; unmatched junction bases: 6. The CDR3 here is CASRVPGLAYEQYF. CDR3 in DNA: TGTGCCAGCAGAGTACCGGGACTAGCGTACGAGCAGTACTTC.

This clone was detected a few times. The chain employs TRBV5-1 and TRBJ2-7, with D uncertain. The germline V gene has CDR1 SGHRS and CDR2 YFSETQ. V was trimmed by 0 bases and J by 3 bases, leaving 7 bases between them. The CDR3 extends over 13 amino acids. The CDR3 spells CASSLAPNYEQYF. The CDR3 nucleotides read TGCGCCAGCAGCTTGGCCCCTAACTACGAGCAGTACTTC.

The V call is TRBV6-4, the J call TRBJ1-1; D perhaps matches TRBD1 (5 bases). Germline V gene sequence: CDR1 MRHNA, CDR2 SNTAGT. This CDR3 contains 13 residues. V lost 6 bases and J lost 1, with 9 bases in between. CDR3 protein: CASSRESNTEAFF. The CDR3 nucleotides read TGTGCCAGCAGCAGGGAATCGAACACTGAAGCTTTCTTT.

This clone has only one observation. The chain has TRBV3-1 (or the pseudogene TRBV3-2) and TRBJ2-1; 14 nucleotides align to TRBD2. CDR1 is LGHDT and CDR2 is YNNKEL in the germline V gene (reference sequence). V shed 7 bases, J shed 6 bases, and the junction held 2 bases outside the gene matches. The CDR3 totals 14 residues. This CDR3 is CASTGLAGGNEQFF. The CDR3 DNA is TGTGCCAGCACTGGACTAGCGGGGGGCAATGAGCAGTTCTTC.

The chain couples TRBV5-6 to TRBJ2-3; D is uncertain. This CDR3 contains 14 residues. Germline CDR1 reads SGHDT; CDR2 reads YYEEEE. The germline V and J ends were trimmed by 0 bases and 2 bases, with 7 bases remaining between them. The CDR3, as DNA: TGTGCCAGCAGCTTGGTGTCCCACACAGATACGCAGTATTTT. The encoded protein is CASSLVSHTDTQYF.

Regarding this clone: Distinct nucleotide sequences in the sample also encode this CDR3. The chain recombines TRBV29-1 with TRBJ1-5; D may be TRBD1 (5 bases). V was clipped by 4 bases and J by 4 bases, with 8 bases between them. This CDR3 has 12 residues. Germline values: CDR1 SQVTM, CDR2 ANQGSEA. The CDR3 nucleotides read TGCAGCGTTGCGGGGGGGAATCAGCCCCAGCATTTT. Translation: CSVAGGNQPQHF.

This clone occurred once. This chain connects TRBV3-1 (or the pseudogene TRBV3-2) to TRBJ1-2, with a possible D match to TRBD1 (5 bases). The CDR3 consists of 13 residues. Germline V lookup: CDR1 LGHDT, CDR2 YNNKEL (reference sequence). Trimming took 1 base from V and 8 from J, leaving 11 bases between them. The CDR3 bases are TGTGCCAGCAGCCAAGGTCCAGGGTCGGGCTACACCTTC. Translated, it gives CASSQGPGSGYTF.

The V gene is TRBV4-2, the J gene TRBJ2-1; TRBD2 aligns across 11 bases. CDR3 length equals 16 residues. Germline CDR1 LGHNA, CDR2 YNFKEQ. The V segment lost 2 bases and the J segment 4 bases; nucleotides outside the gene matches: 4. The chain's CDR3 is CASSQLWTSGYNEQFF. Written as DNA, the CDR3 is TGTGCCAGCAGCCAACTTTGGACTAGCGGGTACAATGAGCAGTTCTTC.

The V gene is TRBV29-1, the J gene TRBJ1-3, with 8 bases aligning to TRBD1. With V trimmed by 6 bases and J by 8 bases, 21 bases remained unmatched. This CDR3 has 17 amino acids. The germline CDR1 and CDR2 sequences are SQVTM and ANQGSEA. For the CDR3, the DNA is TGCAGCGTCTCCGGACTCGGAAGGACAGGGAGTTCGGACACCATATATTTT. Its protein product is CSVSGLGRTGSSDTIYF.

The V and J genes are TRBV28 and TRBJ1-6; a weak D match, TRBD1 (6 bases). Looked up from germline, CDR1 is MDHEN and CDR2 is SYDVKM. This CDR3 contains 13 residues. V gave up 8 bases and J gave up 7 bases, with 12 bases separating them. Here the CDR3 reads CASQQGNNSPLHF. CDR3 nucleotide sequence: TGTGCCAGCCAACAGGGTAACAATTCACCCCTCCACTTT.

The chain joins TRBV29-1 to TRBJ2-1; perhaps TRBD2 as D (6 bases). Trimming stripped 3 bases from V and 1 base from J, with 13 bases between. Germline V gene sequence: CDR1 SQVTM, CDR2 ANQGSEA. This CDR3 comprises 15 residues. DNA for the CDR3: TGCAGCGTTGAGACTAGGGTAGGTTCCTACAATGAGCAGTTCTTC. Its protein product is CSVETRVGSYNEQFF.

The chain uses TRBV5-4 and TRBJ1-6; D not resolved. In germline, CDR1 is SGHNT, CDR2 YYREEE (reference sequence). The CDR3 has 14 amino acids. With 0 bases removed from V and 6 bases from J, the gap between germline ends came to 7 bases. CDR3 amino acids: CASSLDRANSPLHF. In DNA form, the CDR3 reads TGTGCCAGCAGCTTGGATCGAGCTAATTCACCCCTCCACTTT.

The V and J genes are TRBV5-1 and TRBJ2-5, with D perhaps TRBD1 (7 bases). This CDR3 is built from 16 residues. CDR1 and CDR2 (germline): SGHRS, YFSETQ. V was trimmed by 4 bases and J by 2 bases, leaving 18 bases between them. This chain's CDR3 is CASSQNRAGGQETQYF. In DNA form, the CDR3 reads TGCGCCAGCAGCCAAAATCGGGCAGGGGGGCAAGAGACCCAGTACTTC.

This clone is a singleton in its sample. V usage is TRBV10-3 and J usage is TRBJ1-2; 8 positions agree with TRBD1. In germline, CDR1 is ENHRY, CDR2 SYGVKD. This CDR3 has 14 residues. After removal of 4 bases from V and 4 bases from J, the junction contained 5 bases not matched to a gene. The CDR3: CAISGFDRGYGYTF. The CDR3 bases are TGTGCCATCAGTGGTTTCGACAGGGGCTATGGCTACACCTTC.

The rearrangement uses TRBV4-1 and TRBJ2-1, with 13 positions matching TRBD2. CDR3 length: 15 residues. CDR1 is MGHRA, CDR2 YSYEKL, per germline. The V and J ends lost 4 bases and 10 bases, in that order; junction bases with no gene match: 7. In DNA form, the CDR3 reads TGCGCCAGCAGCCGGGGGACTAGCGGGGTTCTGGAGCAGTTCTTC. Its translation: CASSRGTSGVLEQFF.

This clone was recorded a few times. This chain links TRBV11-3 with TRBJ2-7, with TRBD1 identical over 9 bases. CDR3 length: 13 amino acids. Per germline, CDR1 SGHNT and CDR2 YENEEA. J gave up 6 bases and V 5 bases, and 5 bases lay outside the gene matches. CDR3 loop: CASSGQGMGEQYF. CDR3 coding DNA: TGTGCCAGCAGCGGACAGGGGATGGGCGAGCAGTACTTC.

The chain employs TRBV5-4 and TRBJ1-2; 10 nucleotides agree with TRBD1. Trimming removed 0 bases from V and 6 bases from J; junction bases left unmatched: 2. Germline-derived CDR1 and CDR2 are SGHNT and YYREEE (reference sequence). This CDR3 spans 14 amino acids. The CDR3 DNA follows: TGTGCCAGCAGCTTGGTCGACAGGGGGCATGGCTACACCTTC. Amino acid sequence: CASSLVDRGHGYTF.

The chain carries TRBV28 and TRBJ1-3, with D possibly TRBD1 on 5 matching bases. V was pared by 8 bases and J by 0 bases, with 8 bases between. This CDR3 is 13 amino acids long. Germline V gene data show CDR1 as MDHEN and CDR2 as SYDVKM. CDR3 nucleotides: TGTGCCAGCGGGGGGGACTCTGGAAACACCATATATTTT. Translation: CASGGDSGNTIYF.

CDR3 protein: CASQHGGGKPLSEQYF. The CDR3 nucleotides read TGTGCCAGCCAACACGGCGGGGGGAAGCCTTTGTCCGAGCAGTACTTC. The chain links TRBV19 to TRBJ2-7; 8 bases line up with TRBD2. The CDR3 sequence is 16 residues long. With 9 bases clipped from V and 6 bases from J, the junction kept 19 bases outside the gene matches. Germline CDR1 LNHDA, CDR2 SQIVND (reference sequence). The complete variable domain, with remaining parts taken from reference TRBV19 and TRBJ2-7, reads DGGITQSPKYLFRKEGQNVTLSCEQNLNHDAMYWYRQDPGQGLRLIYYSQIVNDFQKGDIAEGYSVSREKKESFPLTVTSAQKNPTAFYLCASQHGGGKPLSEQYFGPGTRLTVT.

This clone occurred once. This rearrangement joins TRBV6-6 to TRBJ1-4; 8 nucleotides line up with TRBD1. From germline, CDR1 is MNHNY and CDR2 SVGAGI (reference sequence). This CDR3 spans 14 amino acids. V lost 5 bases, J lost 14 bases, and 13 bases stayed unmatched. CDR3 nucleotide sequence: TGTGCCAGCAGTCTACAGGGGGAGACCCTAAGCCTGTTTTTT. The encoded protein is CASSLQGETLSLFF.

The chain uses TRBV5-1 and TRBJ1-1; unclear D gene. This CDR3 spans 14 amino acids. V was shortened by 7 bases and J by 0 bases, with 13 bases between the two germline ends. Germline V gene data show CDR1 as SGHRS and CDR2 as YFSETQ. The CDR3 DNA is TGCGCCAGCCGGCCAACGGGGTTGAACACTGAAGCTTTCTTT. Protein: CASRPTGLNTEAFF. Combining the CDR3 with reference TRBV5-1 and TRBJ1-1 gives the whole variable domain KAGVTQTPRYLIKTRGQQVTLSCSPISGHRSVSWYQQTPGQGLQFLFEYFSETQRNKGNFPGRFSGRQFSNSRSEMNVSTLELGDSALYLCASRPTGLNTEAFFGQGTRLTVV.

The rearrangement uses TRBV7-3 and TRBJ2-5; D may be TRBD1 (5 bases). V lost 3 bases, J lost 2 bases, and 7 bases lay in between. The CDR3 contains 13 residues. The germline V gene has CDR1 SGHTA and CDR2 FQGTGA. The CDR3 DNA reads TGTGCCAGCAGCTTGACAGATCAAGAGACCCAGTACTTC. Translated: CASSLTDQETQYF.

The CDR3 region is CASSFLGQGNYGYTF. The DNA for the CDR3 is TGTGCCAGCAGCTTTTTGGGACAGGGAAACTATGGCTACACCTTC. The V gene is TRBV7-6, the J gene TRBJ1-2, with 9 nucleotides matching TRBD1. The V gene's germline CDR1 is SGHVS and CDR2 FNYEAQ. Losses at the gene ends were 3 bases for V and 2 bases for J; bases not matched to a gene: 4. The CDR3 loop spans 15 amino acids.

CDR3 in DNA: TGTGCTAGTGGCCCAACAGGGCTGAACACTGAAGCTTTCTTT. Protein product: CASGPTGLNTEAFF. This sequence joins TRBV12-5 and TRBJ1-1; D might be TRBD1 (6 bases). The germline V gene has CDR1 LGHNT and CDR2 FRNRAP. V was clipped by 6 bases and J by 0 bases, with 11 bases between them. This CDR3 is 14 amino acids long.

This CDR3 reads CASSPTSGRNNEQFF. As DNA, the CDR3 is TGTGCCAGCTCCCCGACTAGCGGGAGGAACAATGAGCAGTTCTTC. The J gene is TRBJ2-1, the V gene TRBV18; 13 nucleotides match TRBD2. The V and J ends lost 6 bases and 5 bases, in that order; junction bases with no gene match: 4. The CDR3 runs 15 residues. The V gene's germline CDR1 is KGHSH and CDR2 LQKENI.

This clone appeared once. The genes are TRBV5-8 and TRBJ1-2, with a tentative D call TRBD1 (5 bases). Deletions cut 3 bases from V and 9 bases from J, with 15 bases between. Germline values: CDR1 SGHTS, CDR2 YDEGEE. This CDR3 spans 13 amino acids. CDR3 DNA sequence: TGTGCCAGCAGCTCCCGGGACTATGGGCGCTACACCTTC. This gives the protein CASSSRDYGRYTF.

The chain uses TRBV20-1 and TRBJ1-2, with 7 nucleotides matching TRBD1. CDR1 DFQATT and CDR2 SNEGSKA come from the germline V gene (reference sequence). The length of the CDR3 is 14 residues. J was trimmed by 2 bases and V by 3 bases; bases with no gene match: 6. The CDR3 sequence: CSASPGTANYGYTF. DNA of the CDR3: TGCAGTGCTAGTCCCGGGACAGCGAACTATGGCTACACCTTC.

V usage is TRBV27 and J usage is TRBJ1-2; TRBD1 agrees at 10 bases. J was trimmed by 4 bases and V by 4 bases; bases with no gene match: 6. Germline V gene sequence: CDR1 MNHEY, CDR2 SMNVEV (reference sequence). The length of the CDR3 is 15 residues. CDR3 sequence reads: CASSSTGTGAYGYTF. The CDR3 DNA reads TGTGCCAGCAGTTCCACCGGGACAGGGGCCTATGGCTACACCTTC.

The sample holds a few counts of this clone. This chain connects TRBV4-1 to TRBJ2-7, with TRBD2 matching 7 bases. The J segment lost 4 bases and the V segment lost 4 bases, leaving 7 bases of the junction unmatched. CDR1 MGHRA and CDR2 YSYEKL come from the germline V gene. The CDR3 sequence is 14 residues long. CDR3 residues: CASSPPASGYEQYF. The CDR3 DNA reads TGCGCCAGCAGCCCGCCCGCTAGCGGTTACGAGCAGTACTTC.

The chain couples TRBV2 to TRBJ1-2; weak D call: TRBD1 (6 bases). Trimming took 3 bases from V and 8 from J, leaving 13 bases between them. The germline gives CDR1 SNHLY, CDR2 FYNNEI. This CDR3 has 13 residues. The CDR3 region is CASSEAGAYGYTF. The CDR3 region has the DNA TGTGCCAGCAGTGAGGCAGGGGCCTACGGCTACACCTTC.